Below, 14 T cell receptor beta chains from the same sample are listed, as sequenced in a study of cytomegalovirus exposure and HLA in healthy donors. Vbeta (60) and Jbeta (13) primers were used in the PCR. TCRdb's table, derived via immunoSEQ multiplex PCR, lists solely in-frame clones and lacks some. The table includes under 300,000 clones, about 75% detected once. Sequences were obtained from PBMCs. The receptors stem from a female donor in good health and CMV-seronegative.

V and J are TRBV28 and TRBJ1-5; possible D gene TRBD1, 6 bases. The CDR3 extends over 15 amino acids. CDR1 is MDHEN, CDR2 SYDVKM, per germline. V was pared by 5 bases and J by 7 bases, with 18 bases between. CDR3 sequence: CASSPGAGVGQPQHF. Written as DNA, the CDR3 is TGTGCCAGCAGTCCGGGGGCGGGGGTAGGGCAGCCCCAGCATTTT.

The rearrangement joins TRBV6-4 to TRBJ1-1; 7 bases match TRBD1. V was clipped by 0 bases and J by 3 bases; unmatched bases: 10. This CDR3 comprises 17 residues. Germline-derived CDR1 and CDR2 are MRHNA and SNTAGT. CDR3 amino acids: CASSDSSRTGLYTEAFF. DNA of the CDR3: TGTGCCAGCAGTGACTCAAGTCGGACAGGTCTATACACTGAAGCTTTCTTT.

The V gene is TRBV29-1, the J gene TRBJ2-1; the match to TRBD2 covers 11 bases. The CDR3 is 15 residues long. Trimming at V came to 6 bases and at J to 7 bases, leaving 11 bases not matched to a gene. CDR1 is SQVTM, CDR2 ANQGSEA, per germline. The CDR3 loop reads CSVVARASGRNEQFF. The CDR3 DNA sequence: TGCAGCGTCGTTGCCCGGGCTAGCGGGAGGAATGAGCAGTTCTTC.

The chain is built from TRBV5-1 and TRBJ2-5; TRBD1 matches 8 bases. V lost 0 bases to trimming and J lost 3 bases; unmatched junction nucleotides: 1. CDR1 SGHRS and CDR2 YFSETQ come from the germline V gene. There are 14 residues in the CDR3. The CDR3 loop reads CASSLEDREETQYF. In DNA form, the CDR3 reads TGCGCCAGCAGCTTGGAGGACAGGGAAGAGACCCAGTACTTC. The variable domain in full, with the rest retrieved from reference TRBV5-1 and TRBJ2-5, is KAGVTQTPRYLIKTRGQQVTLSCSPISGHRSVSWYQQTPGQGLQFLFEYFSETQRNKGNFPGRFSGRQFSNSRSEMNVSTLELGDSALYLCASSLEDREETQYFGPGTRLLVL.

This rearrangement joins TRBV9 to TRBJ2-7; 8 bases are a match to TRBD2. CDR1 is SGDLS, CDR2 YYNGEE, per germline. Unmatched junction bases numbered 7, after V lost 3 bases and J lost 2 bases. The CDR3 runs 15 residues. This CDR3 is CASSAHSGVAYEQYF. The DNA of the CDR3 is TGTGCCAGCAGCGCCCATAGCGGGGTCGCCTACGAGCAGTACTTC.

The chain links TRBV19 to TRBJ1-5, with 7 nucleotides matching TRBD1. The CDR3 length is 16 residues. Germline V gene sequence: CDR1 LNHDA, CDR2 SQIVND (reference sequence). The V segment lost 3 bases and the J segment 1 base; nucleotides outside the gene matches: 6. The CDR3 sequence: CASSMRAQGSNQPQHF. The CDR3 DNA sequence: TGTGCCAGTAGTATGAGGGCACAGGGGAGCAATCAGCCCCAGCATTTT.

This chain links TRBV21-1 with TRBJ1-5. TRBV21-1 corresponds to a pseudogene. There are 12 residues in the CDR3. The CDR3 sequence: CASSKRHEGLHF. The CDR3 DNA reads TGTGCCAGCAGCAAAAGACACGAGGGCTTACATTTT.

This chain connects TRBV23-1 to TRBJ2-7; 10 nucleotides align to TRBD1. TRBV23-1 is an ORF for which the function is uncertain. This CDR3 is 14 amino acids long. The J segment lost 3 bases and the V segment lost 4 bases, leaving 3 bases of the junction unmatched. The DNA of the CDR3 is TGCGCCAGCAGTCGACAGGGGGCGGGCTACGAGCAGTACTTC. Translated, it gives CASSRQGAGYEQYF.

This sequence joins TRBV30 and TRBJ2-7, with a tentative D call TRBD2 (5 bases). V dropped 5 bases and J dropped 7 bases, with 15 bases sitting between them. The CDR3 runs 12 residues. Germline values: CDR1 GTSNPN, CDR2 SVGIG (reference sequence). The CDR3 spells CAWSSIPGEQYF. DNA for the CDR3: TGTGCCTGGTCCTCGATCCCGGGAGAGCAGTACTTC.

This clone was seen a few times. The gene calls are TRBV2 and TRBJ2-1; 14 bases map to TRBD2. The germline gives CDR1 SNHLY, CDR2 FYNNEI. J was trimmed by 5 bases and V by 10 bases; bases with no gene match: 10. The CDR3 is made up of 16 amino acids. In nucleotides, the CDR3 is TGTGCCACCCTAGGGGGACTAGCGGGAGTGGACAATGAGCAGTTCTTC. Translated: CATLGGLAGVDNEQFF.

In its sample, this clone was seen a few times. The chain combines TRBV7-8 with TRBJ2-2, with TRBD2 matching over 12 bases. V shed 5 bases, J shed 1 base, and the junction held 5 bases outside the gene matches. Germline CDR1 SGHVS, CDR2 FQNEAQ. The CDR3 covers 17 residues. CDR3 in DNA: TGTGCCAGCAGCCCCCTGACTAGCGGGGGGAACACCGGGGAGCTGTTTTTT. It yields the protein CASSPLTSGGNTGELFF.

The count of this clone is one. V and J are TRBV18 and TRBJ1-4, with TRBD1 matching over 7 bases. V gave up 8 bases and J gave up 7 bases; unmatched junction bases: 10. Per germline, CDR1 KGHSH and CDR2 LQKENI. The CDR3 has 14 residues. The CDR3 nucleotides read TGTGCCAGCACAAACGTTGGGACAGCTGAAAAACTGTTTTTT. It codes for CASTNVGTAEKLFF.

The rearrangement joins TRBV4-2 to TRBJ2-1; 7 bases align to TRBD2. The CDR3 consists of 14 residues. Germline CDR1 is LGHNA and CDR2 is YNFKEQ. The trim removed 0 bases at V and 9 bases at J, leaving 5 bases unmatched. CDR3 region: CASSQDLAVGEQFF. For the CDR3, the DNA is TGTGCCAGCAGCCAAGATCTAGCGGTGGGTGAGCAGTTCTTC.

There are a few counts of this clone. The chain carries TRBV30 and TRBJ1-5; D might be TRBD1 (5 bases). Looked up from germline, CDR1 is GTSNPN and CDR2 is SVGIG (reference sequence). The CDR3 extends over 11 amino acids. V dropped 6 bases and J dropped 5 bases, with 8 bases sitting between them. CDR3 DNA sequence: TGTGCCTGCTGGGGGGATCAGCCCCAGCATTTT. Translation gives CACWGDQPQHF.